Detailed here is one T cell receptor beta chain. This clone was detected once. Its antigen is not yet known. Qualities for individual bases were not recorded, and no much larger clone is one base off. The record originates from a study of shared clonotypes between healthy human individuals (dated by TCRdb to the early 2020s). The study in broad terms: A couple of women and three men aged 18 to 49 years were included in the cohort. Each donor's leukapheresis produced roughly between about 0.85 and 10 billion PBMCs. Different laboratories and diverse techniques were used to prepare libraries and sequence TCR repertoires, to increase sequencing depth and limit assay-specific biases. Per donor, three plates each were used for CD4 naive and CD4 memory, two for CD8 naive, and one for CD8 memory. Blood TCR repertoires of four to six healthy adults were deeply sequenced to estimate repertoire size and the extent of clonotype sharing between individuals. Beyond this particular receptor, the publication reports: Pairwise subsampling led to the expectation that sequencing depth would affect the degree of clonotype sharing among donors. Even with the large sequencing depth, rarefaction of the sorted-subset datasets indicated that sequencing was incomplete. Only blood was sampled, and tissue TCR repertoires likely differ from those in blood. Naive subsets generally had larger estimated clonotype richness than memory subsets. Across a handful of donors, around 5.4% of naive CD4, 3% to 4% of naive CD8, under 2.5% of memory CD4, and approximately 0.4% of memory CD8 clonotypes were shared. Compared with non-shared clonotypes, the clonotypes found in all four sorted-subset donors had higher generation probabilities. Because the study included a small number of donors, the genetic and exposure-history diversity represented was limited.

The donors were healthy, HIV-negative adults with no recently reported acute infections or vaccinations. All donors were Caucasian adults living in Nashville, Tennessee, USA. Magnetic negative selection was used to enrich CD4+ T cells, after which naive cells were positively selected on CD45RA and the negative fraction became the memory subset. Blood was collected by leukapheresis, and PBMCs were isolated by Ficoll-Histopaque density gradient centrifugation and then cryopreserved in liquid nitrogen vapor phase. Analytical flow cytometry was used to check the purity and quantity of every magnetically sorted T cell population. Each sorted fraction had its genomic DNA isolated and then quantified by UV absorbance on a Nanodrop 2000c. Using the deep immunoSEQ assay, multiplex PCR amplified TCR CDR3 regions from genomic DNA. For each cell subset, the extracted genomic DNA was distributed evenly across all wells of several immunoSEQ 96-well plates, and each plate served as one replicate. Each replicate PCR for sorted subsets received roughly 0.2 ug genomic DNA, equal to roughly 30,000 T cell genomes. Purified libraries were measured with a Qubit 3.0 fluorometer, size-checked on a Bioanalyzer 2100, and measured again with the KAPA Library Quantification kit. Every immunoSEQ 96-well plate was sequenced on a separate single-read 150-cycle Illumina NextSeq 550 flow cell. Regarding the original processing steps: The immunoSEQ output contained only junctional sequences without quality scores, so filtering could not match that applied to full-length reads. Sequences were annotated with PyIR, a Python wrapper for IgBLAST v1.9, and V/J genes and CDR3 were assigned using IMGT germline references. Reads with weak V/J assignments (E-value above 1e-6), missing CDR3, stop codons, out-of-frame junctions, or ambiguous translated residues were removed. A V3J clonotype was defined by an identical inferred V gene, J gene, and CDR3 amino acid sequence. To compute the percentage overlap between repertoires, the number of shared unique clonotypes was divided by the size of the smaller repertoire. RTK rarefaction, the Chao1 estimator, and Recon v2.1 estimates of unobserved clonotypes were used to assess repertoire richness. OLGA was used to compute generation probabilities for all TCRbeta clonotypes that the gDNA method yielded from a handful of donors. TCRdb obtained this table from immuneACCESS and retained in-frame rearrangements with V and J assigned. These tables miss some clones; where compared with another copy, unresolved V genes account for less than half of the shortfall, and the remainder is unexplained. D and trimming were read from the DNA, whereas the V and J calls and clone size are those reported in that table. The sample profile shows a few million clones; around 94% of them were found once. Roughly 0.15% of the sample goes to the ten largest clones.

V lost 4 bases and J lost 3 bases; the stretch between them is 15 bases long. The germline V gene yields MDHEN for CDR1 and SYDVKM for CDR2. The CDR3 numbers 16 residues from cysteine through phenylalanine. This entry keeps only the CDR3 DNA: 48 bases, framed from base 1. Sequencing was performed on naive CD4+ T cells sorted from blood. The label giving this sample's cell subset or site can be read as: CD45RA+ positively selected. The receptor chain draws on TRBV28 and TRBJ1-4, with no reliable assignment of the D segment. This sequence was found in a man aged 18 to 29 in good health. The CDR3 region: CASSSRREASNEKLFF. Read as DNA, the sequence is TGTGCCAGCAGTTCCCGGCGAGAGGCCTCTAATGAAAAACTGTTTTTT.